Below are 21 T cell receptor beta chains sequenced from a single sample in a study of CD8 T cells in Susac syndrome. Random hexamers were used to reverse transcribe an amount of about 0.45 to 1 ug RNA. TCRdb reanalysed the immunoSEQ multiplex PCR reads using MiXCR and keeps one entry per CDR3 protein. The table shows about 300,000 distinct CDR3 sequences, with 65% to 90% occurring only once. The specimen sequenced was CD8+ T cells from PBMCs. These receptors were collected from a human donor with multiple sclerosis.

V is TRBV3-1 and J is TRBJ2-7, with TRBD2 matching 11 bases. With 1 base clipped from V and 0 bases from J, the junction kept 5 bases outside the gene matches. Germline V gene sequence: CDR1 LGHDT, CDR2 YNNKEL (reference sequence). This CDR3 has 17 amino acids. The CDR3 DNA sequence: TGTGCCAGCAGCCAAGGGGGACTAGCGGTCCGCTCCTACGAGCAGTACTTC. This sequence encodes CASSQGGLAVRSYEQYF.

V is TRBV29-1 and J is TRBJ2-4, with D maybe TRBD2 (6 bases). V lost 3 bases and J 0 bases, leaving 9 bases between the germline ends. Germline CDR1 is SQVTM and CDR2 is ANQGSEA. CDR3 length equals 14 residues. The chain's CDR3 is CSVDGGLAKNIQYF. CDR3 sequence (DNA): TGCAGCGTTGATGGGGGACTAGCCAAAAACATTCAGTACTTC.

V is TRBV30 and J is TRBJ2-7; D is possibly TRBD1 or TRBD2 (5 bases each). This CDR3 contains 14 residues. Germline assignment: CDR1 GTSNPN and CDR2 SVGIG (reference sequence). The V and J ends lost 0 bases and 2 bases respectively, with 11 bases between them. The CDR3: CAWSVGTAAYEQYF. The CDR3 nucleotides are TGTGCCTGGAGTGTAGGGACCGCTGCCTACGAGCAGTACTTC. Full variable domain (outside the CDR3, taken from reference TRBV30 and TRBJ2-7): SQTIHQWPATLVQPVGSPLSLECTVEGTSNPNLYWYRQAAGRGLQLLFYSVGIGQISSEVPQNLSASRPQDRQFILSSKKLLLSDSGFYLCAWSVGTAAYEQYFGPGTRLTVT.

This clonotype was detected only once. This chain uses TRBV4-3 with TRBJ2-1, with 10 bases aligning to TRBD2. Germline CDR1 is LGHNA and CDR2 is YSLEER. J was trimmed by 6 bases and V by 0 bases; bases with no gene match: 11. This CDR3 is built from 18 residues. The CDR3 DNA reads TGCGCCAGCAGCCAAGATCACCCCTATTTAGCGGGAGGCAATGAGCAGTTCTTC. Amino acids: CASSQDHPYLAGGNEQFF.

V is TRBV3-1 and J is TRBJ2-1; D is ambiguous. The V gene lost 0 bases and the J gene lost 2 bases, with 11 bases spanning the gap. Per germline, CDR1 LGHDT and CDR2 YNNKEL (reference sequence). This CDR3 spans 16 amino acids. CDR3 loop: CASSQDQEIPYNEQFF. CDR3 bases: TGTGCCAGCAGCCAAGATCAGGAGATACCCTACAATGAGCAGTTCTTC.

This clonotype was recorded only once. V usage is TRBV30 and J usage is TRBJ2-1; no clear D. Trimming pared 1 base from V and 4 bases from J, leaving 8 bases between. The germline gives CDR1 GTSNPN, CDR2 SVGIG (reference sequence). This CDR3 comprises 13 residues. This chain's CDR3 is CAWSGAVYNEQFF. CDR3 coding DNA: TGTGCCTGGAGTGGGGCGGTGTACAATGAGCAGTTCTTC.

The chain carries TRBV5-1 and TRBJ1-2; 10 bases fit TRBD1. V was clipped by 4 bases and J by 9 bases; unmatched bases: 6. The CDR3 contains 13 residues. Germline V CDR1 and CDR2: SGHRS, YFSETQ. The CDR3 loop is CASSVTGGISYTF. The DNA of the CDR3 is TGCGCCAGCAGCGTGACAGGGGGCATAAGCTACACCTTC.

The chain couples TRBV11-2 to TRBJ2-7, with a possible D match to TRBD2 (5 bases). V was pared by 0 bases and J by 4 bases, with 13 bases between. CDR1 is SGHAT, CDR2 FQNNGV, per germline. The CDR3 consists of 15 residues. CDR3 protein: CASSLDAGLGYEQYF. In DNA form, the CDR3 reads TGTGCCAGCAGCTTAGACGCGGGTTTGGGTTACGAGCAGTACTTC.

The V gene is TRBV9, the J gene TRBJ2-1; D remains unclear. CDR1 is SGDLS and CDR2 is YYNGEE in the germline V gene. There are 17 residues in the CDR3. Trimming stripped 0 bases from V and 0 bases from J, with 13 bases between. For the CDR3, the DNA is TGTGCCAGCAGCGTAGATAAGATCAAGAGCTCCTACAATGAGCAGTTCTTC. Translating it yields CASSVDKIKSSYNEQFF.

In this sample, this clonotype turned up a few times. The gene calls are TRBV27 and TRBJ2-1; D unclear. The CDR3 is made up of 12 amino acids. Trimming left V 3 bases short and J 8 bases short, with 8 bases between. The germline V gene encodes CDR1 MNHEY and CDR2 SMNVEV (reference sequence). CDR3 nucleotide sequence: TGTGCCAGCAGTTTGGCCCCTCATGAGCAGTTCTTC. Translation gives CASSLAPHEQFF.

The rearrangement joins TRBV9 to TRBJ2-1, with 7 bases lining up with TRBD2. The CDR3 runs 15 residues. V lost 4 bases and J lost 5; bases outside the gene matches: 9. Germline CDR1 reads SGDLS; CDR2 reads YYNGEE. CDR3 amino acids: CASSLERGAHNEQFF. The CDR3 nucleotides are TGTGCCAGCAGCCTCGAGCGGGGCGCCCACAATGAGCAGTTCTTC.

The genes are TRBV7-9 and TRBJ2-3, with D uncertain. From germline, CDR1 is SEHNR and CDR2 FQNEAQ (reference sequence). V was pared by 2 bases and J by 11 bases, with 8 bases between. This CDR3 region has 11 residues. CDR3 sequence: CASSLSMVQYF. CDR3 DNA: TGTGCCAGCAGCTTATCAATGGTGCAGTATTTT.

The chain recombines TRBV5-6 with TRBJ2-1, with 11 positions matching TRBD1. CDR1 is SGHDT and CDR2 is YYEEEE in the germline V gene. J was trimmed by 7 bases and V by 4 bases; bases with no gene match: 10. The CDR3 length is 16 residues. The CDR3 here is CASSTEDRGRLNEQFF. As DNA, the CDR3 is TGTGCCAGCAGCACGGAGGACAGGGGGCGGTTGAATGAGCAGTTCTTC.

The CDR3 DNA reads as TGTGCCTGGAGTTCACCTCGACTAGCGGGAGGGGTTTACGAGCAGTACTTC. As protein: CAWSSPRLAGGVYEQYF. This chain connects TRBV30 to TRBJ2-7, with 14 nucleotides matching TRBD2. In germline, CDR1 is GTSNPN, CDR2 SVGIG (reference sequence). The CDR3 is made up of 17 amino acids. Germline trimming cut 2 bases from V and 4 bases from J; bases unmatched to any gene: 10.

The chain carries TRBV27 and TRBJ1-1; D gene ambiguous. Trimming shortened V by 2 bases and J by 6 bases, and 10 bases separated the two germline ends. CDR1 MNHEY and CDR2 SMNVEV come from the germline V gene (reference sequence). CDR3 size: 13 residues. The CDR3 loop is CASSLGIGPEAFF. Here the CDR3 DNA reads TGTGCCAGCAGTTTAGGGATCGGACCTGAAGCTTTCTTT.

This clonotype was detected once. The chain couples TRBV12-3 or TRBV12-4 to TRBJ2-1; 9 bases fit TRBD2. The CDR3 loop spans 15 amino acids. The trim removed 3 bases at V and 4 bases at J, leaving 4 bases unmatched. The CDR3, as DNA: TGTGCCAGCAGTTTTTGGCGGGAGGGGTACAATGAGCAGTTCTTC. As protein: CASSFWREGYNEQFF.

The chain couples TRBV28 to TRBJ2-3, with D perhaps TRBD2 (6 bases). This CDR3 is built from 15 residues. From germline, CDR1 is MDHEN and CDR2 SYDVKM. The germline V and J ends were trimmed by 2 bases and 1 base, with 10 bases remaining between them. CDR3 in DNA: TGTGCCAGCAGTTTAATGGCTAGCGGCACAGATACGCAGTATTTT. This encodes CASSLMASGTDTQYF.

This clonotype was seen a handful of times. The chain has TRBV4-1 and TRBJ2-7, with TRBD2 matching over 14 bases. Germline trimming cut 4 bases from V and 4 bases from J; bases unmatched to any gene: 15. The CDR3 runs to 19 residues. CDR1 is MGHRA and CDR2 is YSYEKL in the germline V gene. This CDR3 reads CASSLYYSGTSGSRYEQYF. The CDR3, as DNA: TGCGCCAGCAGCCTTTACTACTCCGGGACTAGCGGGAGTCGGTACGAGCAGTACTTC.

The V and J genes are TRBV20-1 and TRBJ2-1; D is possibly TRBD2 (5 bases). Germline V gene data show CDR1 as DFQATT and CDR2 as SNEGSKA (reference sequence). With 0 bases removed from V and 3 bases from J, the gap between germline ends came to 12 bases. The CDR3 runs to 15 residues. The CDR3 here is CSARDPRTDYNEQFF. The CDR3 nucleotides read TGCAGTGCTAGAGATCCTCGGACTGACTACAATGAGCAGTTCTTC.

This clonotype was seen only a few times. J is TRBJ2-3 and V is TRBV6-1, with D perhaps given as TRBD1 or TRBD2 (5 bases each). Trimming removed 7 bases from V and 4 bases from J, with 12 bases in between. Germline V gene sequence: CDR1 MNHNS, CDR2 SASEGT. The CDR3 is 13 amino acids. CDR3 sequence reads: CASMDQGPDTQYF. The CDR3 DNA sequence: TGTGCCAGCATGGATCAGGGACCAGATACGCAGTATTTT.

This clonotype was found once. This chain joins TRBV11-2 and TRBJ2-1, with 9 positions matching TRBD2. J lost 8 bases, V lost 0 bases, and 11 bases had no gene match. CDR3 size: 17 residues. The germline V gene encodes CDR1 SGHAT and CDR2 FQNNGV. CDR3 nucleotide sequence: TGTGCCAGCAGCTTAGAGTTGGAGTCTAGCGGGACGTATGAGCAGTTCTTC. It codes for CASSLELESSGTYEQFF.